Presented here are 21 T cell receptor beta chains from one specimen sequenced in a study of identifying expanded T cells in peripheral blood. Clones were read by immunoSEQ multiplex PCR, and TCRdb kept only the in-frame ones, dropping some. The sample records about 100,000 clones, 88% being singletons. Sequencing input: blood. These receptors all come from a person aged 18 to 75 in good health.

The gene calls are TRBV29-1 and TRBJ1-2, with TRBD1 identical over 7 bases. V lost 4 bases, J lost 4 bases, and 12 bases stayed unmatched. CDR3 size: 15 residues. From germline, CDR1 is SQVTM and CDR2 ANQGSEA. This CDR3 reads CSVVEAGGKFYGYTF. The CDR3 DNA is TGCAGCGTTGTCGAGGCAGGGGGGAAGTTCTATGGCTACACCTTC.

This chain uses TRBV18 with TRBJ2-5; 8 bases fit TRBD2. This CDR3 spans 16 amino acids. V lost 3 bases, J lost 4 bases, and 10 bases stayed unmatched. Germline V gene data show CDR1 as KGHSH and CDR2 as LQKENI. The CDR3 region has the DNA TGTGCCAGCTCACCGACCGGAGCGGGAGTTACAGAGACCCAGTACTTC. Residues: CASSPTGAGVTETQYF.

The chain carries TRBV7-6 and TRBJ2-6, with D unresolved. Looked up from germline, CDR1 is SGHVS and CDR2 is FNYEAQ. This CDR3 is 14 amino acids long. Trimming removed 6 bases at V and 0 bases at J, with 6 bases between. The CDR3 sequence is CASRDLSGANVLTF. The DNA for the CDR3 is TGTGCCAGCAGGGATCTCTCTGGGGCCAACGTCCTGACTTTC.

The rearrangement uses TRBV18 and TRBJ1-5; tentatively, D is TRBD1 (5 bases). Trimming removed 0 bases from V and 3 bases from J, with 9 bases in between. Germline CDR1 reads KGHSH; CDR2 reads LQKENI. The CDR3 has 15 residues. This chain's CDR3 is CASSPPGRDNQPQHF. The CDR3 region has the DNA TGTGCCAGCTCACCACCTGGCAGGGACAATCAGCCCCAGCATTTT.

J is TRBJ2-1 and V is TRBV5-6; TRBD2 matches 7 bases. CDR3 length: 16 amino acids. V shed 4 bases, J shed 8 bases, and the junction held 15 bases outside the gene matches. Germline V lookup: CDR1 SGHDT, CDR2 YYEEEE. DNA of the CDR3: TGTGCCAGCAGCCCGCTCCGCGCGGGAGTACGCCATGAGCAGTTCTTC. Translated, it gives CASSPLRAGVRHEQFF.

The chain couples TRBV6-1 to TRBJ2-2; D is unclear. CDR1 is MNHNS and CDR2 is SASEGT in the germline V gene. V was shortened by 3 bases and J by 10 bases, with 12 bases between the two germline ends. The length of the CDR3 is 13 residues. For the CDR3, the DNA is TGTGCCAGCAGTGAGCCTTATATCGAGGAGCTGTTTTTT. Residues: CASSEPYIEELFF.

This rearrangement joins TRBV4-3 to TRBJ1-2; 7 bases are a match to TRBD1. The trim removed 4 bases at V and 5 bases at J, leaving 10 bases unmatched. Germline-derived CDR1 and CDR2 are LGHNA and YSLEER. This CDR3 spans 15 amino acids. CDR3: CASSLASTGRYGYTF. CDR3 in DNA: TGCGCCAGCAGCCTTGCCTCGACAGGGAGGTATGGCTACACCTTC.

This clone was seen only once. The chain uses TRBV27 and TRBJ2-2; TRBD2 might be the D (5 bases). Trimming cost V 3 bases and J 7 bases, with 12 bases left between them. There are 14 residues in the CDR3. CDR1 is MNHEY, CDR2 SMNVEV, per germline (reference sequence). CDR3 DNA sequence: TGTGCCAGCAGTTTCACGCCTAGCCACGGGGAGCTGTTTTTT. Translating gives CASSFTPSHGELFF.

This rearrangement joins TRBV5-1 to TRBJ2-7, with D perhaps TRBD1 or TRBD2 (6 bases each). CDR1 SGHRS and CDR2 YFSETQ come from the germline V gene. The V gene lost 3 bases and the J gene lost 6 bases, with 13 bases spanning the gap. The length of the CDR3 is 13 residues. This CDR3 is CASSWGAVGEQYF. The CDR3 DNA reads as TGCGCCAGCAGCTGGGGGGCCGTCGGCGAGCAGTACTTC.

The CDR3 protein is CSVGMGWANTEAFF. The DNA of the CDR3 is TGCAGCGTTGGGATGGGGTGGGCGAACACTGAAGCTTTCTTT. The chain carries TRBV29-1 and TRBJ1-1, with no clear D. The V end lost 4 bases, the J end lost 1 base, and 13 bases lay between the germline ends. This CDR3 region has 14 residues. Germline CDR1 reads SQVTM; CDR2 reads ANQGSEA.

This clone has only a few counts. The CDR3 loop reads CASTPFGGNSNQPQHF. The DNA of the CDR3 is TGTGCCAGTACCCCATTCGGGGGAAATAGCAATCAGCCCCAGCATTTT. The gene calls are TRBV19 and TRBJ1-5, with D tentatively TRBD1 (5 bases). The V gene lost 7 bases and the J gene lost 0 bases, with 16 bases spanning the gap. This CDR3 has 16 amino acids. Germline V CDR1 and CDR2: LNHDA, SQIVND (reference sequence).

This chain joins TRBV19 and TRBJ2-4; D not resolved. The CDR3 length is 21 residues. V gave up 5 bases and J gave up 0 bases, with 29 bases separating them. CDR1 and CDR2 from the germline V gene are LNHDA and SQIVND (reference sequence). As DNA, the CDR3 is TGTGCCAGTAGTCCAGAAGCCCCGTCTGTCGCCACACCTTTAGCCAAAAACATTCAGTACTTC. Its protein is CASSPEAPSVATPLAKNIQYF.

The chain is built from TRBV6-6 and TRBJ1-5, with TRBD1 matching 9 bases. V gave up 6 bases and J gave up 1 base; unmatched junction bases: 1. The CDR3 is 14 residues long. CDR1 and CDR2 from the germline V gene are MNHNY and SVGAGI (reference sequence). The CDR3 reads CASSDRGSNQPQHF. CDR3 in DNA: TGTGCCAGCAGCGACAGGGGGAGCAATCAGCCCCAGCATTTT.

This clone was seen a few times. The chain couples TRBV7-2 to TRBJ2-7, with D perhaps TRBD2 (7 bases). V dropped 5 bases and J dropped 3 bases, with 17 bases sitting between them. The CDR3 sequence is 15 residues long. Germline V lookup: CDR1 SGHTA, CDR2 FQGNSA. The CDR3 sequence is CASSPTRGAHYEQYF. In DNA, the CDR3 is TGTGCCAGCAGCCCCACACGGGGGGCGCACTACGAGCAGTACTTC. Variable domain in full (rest from reference TRBV7-2 and TRBJ2-7): GAGVSQSPSNKVTEKGKDVELRCDPISGHTALYWYRQSLGQGLEFLIYFQGNSAPDKSGLPSDRFSAERTGGSVSTLTIQRTQQEDSAVYLCASSPTRGAHYEQYFGPGTRLTVT.

This clone showed up just once. The rearrangement uses TRBV21-1 and TRBJ1-1; TRBD1, the table's D call, was not compared with the DNA. TRBV21-1 is flagged as a pseudogene. This CDR3 spans 17 amino acids. As DNA, the CDR3 is TGTGCCAGCGGGACCCGGGACAGGGCCTACTTGAACACTGAAGCTTTCTTT. As protein: CASGTRDRAYLNTEAFF.

The V call is TRBV23-1, the J call TRBJ1-4; 9 bases align to TRBD1. TRBV23-1 is annotated as an ORF whose role is uncertain. The V and J ends lost 4 bases and 5 bases, in that order; junction bases with no gene match: 8. The length of the CDR3 is 16 residues. The CDR3 spells CASSPGDRVENEKLFF. The DNA for the CDR3 is TGCGCCAGCAGTCCGGGGGACAGGGTGGAGAATGAAAAACTGTTTTTT.

This sequence joins TRBV7-9 and TRBJ2-7, with 8 bases fitting TRBD1. The CDR3 is made up of 16 amino acids. The trim removed 5 bases at V and 3 bases at J, leaving 12 bases unmatched. Germline CDR1 is SEHNR and CDR2 is FQNEAQ (reference sequence). The CDR3 loop reads CASSRLLDRGGYEQYF. CDR3 coding DNA: TGTGCCAGCAGCCGATTACTCGACAGGGGAGGCTACGAGCAGTACTTC.

The V call is TRBV10-3, the J call TRBJ2-1, with D perhaps assigned TRBD1 or TRBD2 (6 bases each). The CDR3 runs 13 residues. The V end lost 7 bases, the J end lost 9 bases, and 16 bases lay between the germline ends. Germline CDR1 ENHRY, CDR2 SYGVKD. The CDR3 is CAITPGGEGEQFF. As DNA, the CDR3 is TGTGCCATCACCCCCGGGGGCGAGGGTGAGCAGTTCTTC.

The rearrangement joins TRBV7-2 to TRBJ2-2; either TRBD1 or TRBD2 may fit D (7 bases each). Germline CDR1 SGHTA, CDR2 FQGNSA. V was pared by 5 bases and J by 1 base, with 23 bases between. The CDR3 has 19 amino acids. The CDR3, as DNA: TGTGCCAGCAGCCCGAGGCCAAGGGGGAGGGGGCGGAACACCGGGGAGCTGTTTTTT. Protein product: CASSPRPRGRGRNTGELFF.

This sequence joins TRBV10-3 and TRBJ2-3; 9 bases are shared with TRBD1. This CDR3 comprises 14 residues. CDR1 is ENHRY and CDR2 is SYGVKD in the germline V gene. Germline trimming cut 6 bases from V and 6 bases from J; bases unmatched to any gene: 7. The CDR3 here is CAIRETGGSDTQYF. The CDR3 bases are TGTGCCATCAGGGAGACAGGGGGTTCGGATACGCAGTATTTT.

The rearrangement links TRBV28 to TRBJ1-1, with no clear D. Germline CDR1 MDHEN, CDR2 SYDVKM. Between the trimmed V and J ends, which lost 5 bases and 5 bases, there was a span of 12 bases. The CDR3 runs 13 residues. CDR3 residues: CASSRNLGTEAFF. CDR3 coding DNA: TGTGCCAGCAGTCGAAATCTAGGGACTGAAGCTTTCTTT.